The rows below give T cell receptor beta chains drawn from one sample of a study of cytomegalovirus exposure and HLA in healthy donors. Produced via immunoSEQ multiplex PCR; TCRdb's table is partial and in-frame only. Found here are 45,000 or so clones, about 78% of them singletons; the top ten hold 3.4%. Material for sequencing was PBMCs. Receptor source: a woman aged 25 to 39 in good health and CMV-seronegative. CDR3s include the opening cysteine and the closing phenylalanine or tryptophan. A D gene is named only where the DNA matches it firmly. Where a row states a size, it is once, few, many or the class of an expanded clone; other rows omit it.

V gene: TRBV11-3
J gene: TRBJ2-1
clone size: medium-sized
D gene: NA
CDR3 DNA: TGTGCCAGCAGCTCCCGGGCTAGCGCGAACATCAATGAGCAGTTCTTC
CDR3 protein: CASSSRASANINEQFF

V gene: TRBV5-1
J gene: TRBJ1-4
clone size: NA
D gene: NA
CDR3 DNA: TGCGCCAGCAGCTACAATCAGGGAGAAAAACTGTTTTTT
CDR3 protein: CASSYNQGEKLFF

V gene: TRBV6-4
J gene: TRBJ2-1
clone size: NA
D gene: TRBD2
CDR3 DNA: TGTGCCAGCAGTGACTCTAGCGGGAGTTACAATGAGCAGTTCTTC
CDR3 protein: CASSDSSGSYNEQFF

V gene: TRBV6-5
J gene: TRBJ2-1
clone size: once
D gene: NA
CDR3 DNA: TGTGCCAGCAGTCGCGGGGAGAGCTCCTACAATGAGCAGTTCTTC
CDR3 protein: CASSRGESSYNEQFF

V gene: TRBV6-5
J gene: TRBJ1-5
clone size: NA
D gene: NA
CDR3 DNA: TGTGCCAGCAAACAGGGCGGAAATCAGCCCCAGCATTTT
CDR3 protein: CASKQGGNQPQHF

V gene: TRBV30
J gene: TRBJ2-7
clone size: NA
D gene: NA
CDR3 DNA: TGTGCCTCCTCCTTGAGCTCCTACGAGCAGTACTTC
CDR3 protein: CASSLSSYEQYF

V gene: TRBV30
J gene: TRBJ2-5
clone size: once
D gene: NA
CDR3 DNA: TGTGCCTGGATAGCAGGGAGGAAGACCCAGTACTTC
CDR3 protein: CAWIAGRKTQYF

V gene: TRBV6-1
J gene: TRBJ1-6
clone size: few
D gene: NA
CDR3 DNA: TGTGCCAGCAGTGGGGGTCAGGGAAGTAGTTCACCCCTCCACTTT
CDR3 protein: CASSGGQGSSSPLHF

V gene: TRBV7-9
J gene: TRBJ2-5
clone size: few
D gene: NA
CDR3 DNA: TGTGCCAGCAGCTCCTTACAAGAGACCCAGTACTTC
CDR3 protein: CASSSLQETQYF

V gene: TRBV18
J gene: TRBJ2-5
clone size: NA
D gene: NA
CDR3 DNA: TGTGCCAGCTCACAACTACAAGAGACCCAGTACTTC
CDR3 protein: CASSQLQETQYF

V gene: TRBV29-1
J gene: TRBJ2-5
clone size: NA
D gene: NA
CDR3 DNA: TGCAGCGTTGGGCACTACCTCCATCGGGTAGAGACCCAGTACTTC
CDR3 protein: CSVGHYLHRVETQYF

V gene: TRBV30
J gene: TRBJ2-3
clone size: NA
D gene: TRBD2
CDR3 DNA: TGTGCCTGGAGTACTCGAAGACTAGCGGTCGGAGCCACAGATACGCAGTATTTT
CDR3 protein: CAWSTRRLAVGATDTQYF

V gene: TRBV29-1
J gene: TRBJ2-2
clone size: NA
D gene: NA
CDR3 DNA: TGCAGCGTTGCTTGGGAAGGGGCAAACACCGGGGAGCTGTTTTTT
CDR3 protein: CSVAWEGANTGELFF

V gene: TRBV6-4
J gene: TRBJ2-1
clone size: NA
D gene: TRBD2
CDR3 DNA: TGTGCCAGCAGTGACTCATCGGGAGGGCGGAATGAGCAGTTCTTC
CDR3 protein: CASSDSSGGRNEQFF

V gene: TRBV6-5
J gene: TRBJ1-1
clone size: NA
D gene: NA
CDR3 DNA: TGTGCCAGCAGTGGAGTGGGGGGAATGAACACTGAAGCTTTCTTT
CDR3 protein: CASSGVGGMNTEAFF

V gene: TRBV20-1
J gene: TRBJ1-2
clone size: NA
D gene: NA
CDR3 DNA: TGCAGTGCTAGGCCAGGGGATGGCTACACCTTC
CDR3 protein: CSARPGDGYTF

V gene: TRBV5-1
J gene: TRBJ2-6
clone size: few
D gene: NA
CDR3 DNA: TGCGCCAGCAGCGGAGGTTCTGGGGCCAACGTCCTGACTTTC
CDR3 protein: CASSGGSGANVLTF

V gene: TRBV5-6
J gene: TRBJ2-7
clone size: NA
D gene: NA
CDR3 DNA: TGTGCCAGTCAGAATGGGGGGGCGGACGGCGAGCAGTACTTC
CDR3 protein: CASQNGGADGEQYF

V gene: TRBV18
J gene: TRBJ2-7
clone size: NA
D gene: NA
CDR3 DNA: TGTGCCAGCTCTCCGCCGGGAGCCTCCTACGAGCAGTACTTC
CDR3 protein: CASSPPGASYEQYF

V gene: TRBV9
J gene: TRBJ1-1
clone size: few
D gene: NA
CDR3 DNA: TGTGCCAGCAGCGTAGCCGTGAACACTGAAGCTTTCTTT
CDR3 protein: CASSVAVNTEAFF

V gene: TRBV7-2
J gene: TRBJ1-1
clone size: NA
D gene: NA
CDR3 DNA: TGTGCCAGCAGCTCCTATCGGGGGAACACTGAAGCTTTCTTT
CDR3 protein: CASSSYRGNTEAFF

V gene: TRBV29-1
J gene: TRBJ2-7
clone size: NA
D gene: NA
CDR3 DNA: TGCAGCGTGGGAGAATTTCTGGGCTCCTACGAGCAGTACTTC
CDR3 protein: CSVGEFLGSYEQYF

V gene: TRBV30
J gene: TRBJ2-1
clone size: NA
D gene: TRBD2
CDR3 DNA: TGTGCCTGGGCGGGGGGATGGGAGCAGTTCTTC
CDR3 protein: CAWAGGWEQFF

V gene: TRBV19
J gene: TRBJ2-3
clone size: NA
D gene: NA
CDR3 DNA: TGTGCCAGTAGTAAGGAATCATGGGGAGGACCTACTAGCACAGATACGCAGTATTTT
CDR3 protein: CASSKESWGGPTSTDTQYF

V gene: TRBV6-6
J gene: TRBJ2-7
clone size: once
D gene: TRBD1
CDR3 DNA: TGTGCCAGCAGCCTTTCCAGGACAGGGGACTACGAGCAGTACTTC
CDR3 protein: CASSLSRTGDYEQYF

V gene: TRBV5-1
J gene: TRBJ2-2
clone size: NA
D gene: NA
CDR3 DNA: TGCGCCAGCAGCTCGGACAGGAACACCGGGGAGCTGTTTTTT
CDR3 protein: CASSSDRNTGELFF

V gene: TRBV15
J gene: TRBJ1-6
clone size: NA
D gene: NA
CDR3 DNA: TGTGCCACCAGCAGAGTAGGGGTGACACCCCTCCACTTT
CDR3 protein: CATSRVGVTPLHF

V gene: TRBV29-1
J gene: TRBJ2-3
clone size: NA
D gene: TRBD1
CDR3 DNA: TGCAGCGTGGGGACAGGGTTTCTTGGCACAGATACGCAGTATTTT
CDR3 protein: CSVGTGFLGTDTQYF

V gene: TRBV5-4
J gene: TRBJ2-7
clone size: NA
D gene: NA
CDR3 DNA: TGTGCCAGCAGCTTGGATCCCGGGTTAAACTACGAGCAGTACTTC
CDR3 protein: CASSLDPGLNYEQYF

V gene: TRBV2
J gene: TRBJ1-6
clone size: NA
D gene: NA
CDR3 DNA: TGTGCCAGCAGTGAGACTCGAGGGGGATCACCCCTCCACTTT
CDR3 protein: CASSETRGGSPLHF

V gene: TRBV7-2
J gene: TRBJ2-3
clone size: NA
D gene: TRBD2
CDR3 DNA: TGTGCCAGCAGCCCCCGAGCGGGAGGTACAGATACGCAGTATTTT
CDR3 protein: CASSPRAGGTDTQYF

V gene: TRBV7-9
J gene: TRBJ2-4
clone size: NA
D gene: NA
CDR3 DNA: TGTGCCAGCAGCCTTGCCCAAGAGATTCAGTACTTC
CDR3 protein: CASSLAQEIQYF

V gene: TRBV4-2
J gene: TRBJ1-1
clone size: NA
D gene: TRBD1
CDR3 DNA: TGTGCCAGCAGCCAAGAGGCGACAGGGGGGCGCGAAGCTTTCTTT
CDR3 protein: CASSQEATGGREAFF

V gene: TRBV6-5
J gene: TRBJ2-7
clone size: NA
D gene: NA
CDR3 DNA: TGTGCCAGCAGCGGAGGGGAAAGGAATTACGAGCAGTACTTC
CDR3 protein: CASSGGERNYEQYF

V gene: TRBV5-1
J gene: TRBJ1-1
clone size: NA
D gene: NA
CDR3 DNA: TGCGCCAGCAGCTTGGGGGCCGTGAACACTGAAGCTTTCTTT
CDR3 protein: CASSLGAVNTEAFF

V gene: TRBV6-6
J gene: TRBJ2-3
clone size: NA
D gene: NA
CDR3 DNA: TGTGCCAGCAGTTACGAGGGCGCAGGCACAGATACGCAGTATTTT
CDR3 protein: CASSYEGAGTDTQYF

V gene: TRBV18
J gene: TRBJ1-2
clone size: NA
D gene: NA
CDR3 DNA: TGTGCCAGCTCACCAAAATCACAGGGCTCCAACTATGGCTACACCTTC
CDR3 protein: CASSPKSQGSNYGYTF

V gene: TRBV28
J gene: TRBJ2-1
clone size: NA
D gene: TRBD2
CDR3 DNA: TGTGCCAGCAGTTTGAGGGTCCGGCTAGCGGGGGGCTCCTACAATGAGCAGTTCTTC
CDR3 protein: CASSLRVRLAGGSYNEQFF

V gene: TRBV5-1
J gene: TRBJ2-7
clone size: NA
D gene: TRBD1
CDR3 DNA: TGCGCCAGCAGCTGGGGAGGACAGGGGGCCTACGAGCAGTACTTC
CDR3 protein: CASSWGGQGAYEQYF

V gene: TRBV5-4
J gene: TRBJ2-1
clone size: NA
D gene: TRBD2
CDR3 DNA: TGTGCCAGCAGCTTGTCAGAAGCGGGAGGTTTGGATGAGCAGTTCTTC
CDR3 protein: CASSLSEAGGLDEQFF

V gene: TRBV9
J gene: TRBJ2-7
clone size: NA
D gene: NA
CDR3 DNA: TGTGCCAGCAGCCCAGGGGGGACTCCTGGCGAGCAGTACTTC
CDR3 protein: CASSPGGTPGEQYF

V gene: TRBV29-1
J gene: TRBJ2-1
clone size: NA
D gene: TRBD1
CDR3 DNA: TGCAGCGTCATGACAGGGTACCGGGATGAGCAGTTCTTC
CDR3 protein: CSVMTGYRDEQFF

V gene: TRBV28
J gene: TRBJ1-6
clone size: NA
D gene: TRBD1
CDR3 DNA: TGTGCCAGCAGTGATGAGTCCGGGACAGGGGGCTTATCCTATAATTCACCCCTCCACTTT
CDR3 protein: CASSDESGTGGLSYNSPLHF

V gene: TRBV7-8
J gene: TRBJ2-7
clone size: NA
D gene: TRBD2
CDR3 DNA: TGTGCCAGCAGCTTAGTATGGGGGAGGGATGACGAGCAGTACTTC
CDR3 protein: CASSLVWGRDDEQYF

V gene: TRBV28
J gene: TRBJ2-1
clone size: NA
D gene: NA
CDR3 DNA: TGTGCCATCACCCGGACAGCGGTAGACAATGAGCAGTTCTTC
CDR3 protein: CAITRTAVDNEQFF

V gene: TRBV5-8
J gene: TRBJ1-4
clone size: few
D gene: NA
CDR3 DNA: TGTGCCAGCAGCTTGGGACAGGACATTAATGAAAAACTGTTTTTT
CDR3 protein: CASSLGQDINEKLFF

V gene: TRBV7-6
J gene: TRBJ2-2
clone size: NA
D gene: NA
CDR3 DNA: TGTGCCAGCAGCTTAAGCCCTACCACCGGGGAGCTGTTTTTT
CDR3 protein: CASSLSPTTGELFF

V gene: TRBV29-1
J gene: TRBJ1-4
clone size: NA
D gene: TRBD1
CDR3 DNA: TGCAGCGTTGGACAGGGTTGGAATGAAAAACTGTTTTTT
CDR3 protein: CSVGQGWNEKLFF

V gene: TRBV19
J gene: TRBJ2-2
clone size: few
D gene: TRBD2
CDR3 DNA: TGTGCCAGTAGCGGGACTAGCGGTACCGGGGAGCTGTTTTTT
CDR3 protein: CASSGTSGTGELFF

V gene: TRBV2
J gene: TRBJ1-5
clone size: few
D gene: NA
CDR3 DNA: TGTGCCAGCAGTGAGGCAGGATATAGCAATCAGCCCCAGCATTTT
CDR3 protein: CASSEAGYSNQPQHF

V gene: TRBV14
J gene: TRBJ2-2
clone size: few
D gene: TRBD2
CDR3 DNA: TGTGCCAGCAGCCCAACTAGCGGGGCCGGGGAGCTGTTTTTT
CDR3 protein: CASSPTSGAGELFF

V gene: TRBV11-3
J gene: TRBJ2-1
clone size: NA
D gene: TRBD2
CDR3 DNA: TGTGCCAGCAGCTATCATAGCGGGATCACGAATGAGCAGTTCTTC
CDR3 protein: CASSYHSGITNEQFF

V gene: TRBV30
J gene: TRBJ1-2
clone size: NA
D gene: NA
CDR3 DNA: TGTGCCTCAACGGTCACCCTCTATGGCTACACCTTC
CDR3 protein: CASTVTLYGYTF

V gene: TRBV5-1
J gene: TRBJ2-7
clone size: NA
D gene: NA
CDR3 DNA: TGCGCCAGCAGCTTAGGACACACGAACCACGAGCAGTACTTC
CDR3 protein: CASSLGHTNHEQYF

V gene: TRBV15
J gene: TRBJ1-1
clone size: NA
D gene: NA
CDR3 DNA: TGTGCCACCAGCAGAGATATGAACACTGAAGCTTTCTTT
CDR3 protein: CATSRDMNTEAFF